A selection of T cell receptor beta chains follows, all from one sample in a study of control samples from healthy donors and cancer patients. Measured with immunoSEQ multiplex PCR; TCRdb has only the in-frame clones, and not every one. The table has 160,000 or so clones, about 94% seen once. Sequenced: blood. Receptors originate from a woman aged 40 to 50 in good health. CDR3s include the opening cysteine and the closing phenylalanine or tryptophan. D genes are given only for firm matches.

j_call v_call d_call cdr3_nt cdr3_aa
TRBJ1-6 TRBV20-1 NA TGCAGTGCTAGTGTCCCCGGGTGGGACCGTCACTCCTATAATTCACCCCTCCACTTT CSASVPGWDRHSYNSPLHF
TRBJ2-1 TRBV12-3/TRBV12-4 TRBD2 TGTGCCAGCAGAACTAGCGGGAGTAATGAGCAGTTCTTC CASRTSGSNEQFF
TRBJ1-6 TRBV7-2 NA TGTGCCAGCAGCTCTTCAACCTTTAGCTCCTATAATTCACCCCTCCACTTT CASSSSTFSSYNSPLHF
TRBJ1-2 TRBV5-4 NA TGTGCCAGCAGCTTAGATTATGGCTACACCTTC CASSLDYGYTF
TRBJ1-2 TRBV5-6 NA TGTGCCAGCAGCCCGCCGGCAGGGAATTACTATGGCTACACCTTC CASSPPAGNYYGYTF
TRBJ1-2 TRBV30 TRBD1 TGTGCCTGGAGTCGGCAGGGGGTGGGGGGCTACACCTTC CAWSRQGVGGYTF
TRBJ2-1 TRBV5-1 TRBD2 TGCGCCAGCAGCTTCCCAGCGGGAGGCCTCGATGAGCAGTTCTTC CASSFPAGGLDEQFF
TRBJ2-7 TRBV27 TRBD1 TGTGCCAGCAGTTTATACAACAGGGGTCACGAGCAGTACTTC CASSLYNRGHEQYF
TRBJ1-6 TRBV10-3 TRBD1 TGTGCCATCAGGGAGGACAGGAATAATTCACCCCTCCACTTT CAIREDRNNSPLHF
TRBJ1-1 TRBV11-2 NA TGTGCCAGCAGCTTAGGGGCAGGGAAGGGCACTGAAGCTTTCTTT CASSLGAGKGTEAFF
TRBJ1-6 TRBV7-9 NA TGTGCCAGCAGCCCCCCCGGACAGATTAATTCACCCCTCCACTTT CASSPPGQINSPLHF
TRBJ1-2 TRBV5-4 NA TGTGCCAGCAGCTTTAGGGTGGACTATGGCTACACCTTC CASSFRVDYGYTF
TRBJ1-5 TRBV10-3 NA TGTGCCATCAGTGAGGACAGCAATAGCAATCAGCCCCAGCATTTT CAISEDSNSNQPQHF
TRBJ1-2 TRBV6-5 TRBD1 TGTGCCAGCAGGACAGGGGGCCATTATGGCTACACCTTC CASRTGGHYGYTF
TRBJ2-4 TRBV7-2 NA TGTGCCAGCAGCCCCCGGGACTTAGCCAAAAACATTCAGTACTTC CASSPRDLAKNIQYF
TRBJ2-4 TRBV11-2 TRBD1 TGTGCCAGCAGCCGAGGACAGGGGCGAGTTAAGAACATTCAGTACTTC CASSRGQGRVKNIQYF
TRBJ2-7 TRBV10-1 TRBD2 TGCGCCAGCAGTGCCCAGCGGGACTACGAGCAGTACTTC CASSAQRDYEQYF
TRBJ1-1 TRBV6-5 NA TGTGCCAGCAGTTACAGGCGGCAGAACACTGAAGCTTTCTTT CASSYRRQNTEAFF
TRBJ1-6 TRBV6-5 NA TGTGCCGCTCACAGGGCGAGGAATTCACCCCTCCACTTT CAAHRARNSPLHF
TRBJ2-5 TRBV6-5 TRBD1 TGTGCCAGCAGTTTTCAGGGGGCGCGGGAGACCCAGTACTTC CASSFQGARETQYF